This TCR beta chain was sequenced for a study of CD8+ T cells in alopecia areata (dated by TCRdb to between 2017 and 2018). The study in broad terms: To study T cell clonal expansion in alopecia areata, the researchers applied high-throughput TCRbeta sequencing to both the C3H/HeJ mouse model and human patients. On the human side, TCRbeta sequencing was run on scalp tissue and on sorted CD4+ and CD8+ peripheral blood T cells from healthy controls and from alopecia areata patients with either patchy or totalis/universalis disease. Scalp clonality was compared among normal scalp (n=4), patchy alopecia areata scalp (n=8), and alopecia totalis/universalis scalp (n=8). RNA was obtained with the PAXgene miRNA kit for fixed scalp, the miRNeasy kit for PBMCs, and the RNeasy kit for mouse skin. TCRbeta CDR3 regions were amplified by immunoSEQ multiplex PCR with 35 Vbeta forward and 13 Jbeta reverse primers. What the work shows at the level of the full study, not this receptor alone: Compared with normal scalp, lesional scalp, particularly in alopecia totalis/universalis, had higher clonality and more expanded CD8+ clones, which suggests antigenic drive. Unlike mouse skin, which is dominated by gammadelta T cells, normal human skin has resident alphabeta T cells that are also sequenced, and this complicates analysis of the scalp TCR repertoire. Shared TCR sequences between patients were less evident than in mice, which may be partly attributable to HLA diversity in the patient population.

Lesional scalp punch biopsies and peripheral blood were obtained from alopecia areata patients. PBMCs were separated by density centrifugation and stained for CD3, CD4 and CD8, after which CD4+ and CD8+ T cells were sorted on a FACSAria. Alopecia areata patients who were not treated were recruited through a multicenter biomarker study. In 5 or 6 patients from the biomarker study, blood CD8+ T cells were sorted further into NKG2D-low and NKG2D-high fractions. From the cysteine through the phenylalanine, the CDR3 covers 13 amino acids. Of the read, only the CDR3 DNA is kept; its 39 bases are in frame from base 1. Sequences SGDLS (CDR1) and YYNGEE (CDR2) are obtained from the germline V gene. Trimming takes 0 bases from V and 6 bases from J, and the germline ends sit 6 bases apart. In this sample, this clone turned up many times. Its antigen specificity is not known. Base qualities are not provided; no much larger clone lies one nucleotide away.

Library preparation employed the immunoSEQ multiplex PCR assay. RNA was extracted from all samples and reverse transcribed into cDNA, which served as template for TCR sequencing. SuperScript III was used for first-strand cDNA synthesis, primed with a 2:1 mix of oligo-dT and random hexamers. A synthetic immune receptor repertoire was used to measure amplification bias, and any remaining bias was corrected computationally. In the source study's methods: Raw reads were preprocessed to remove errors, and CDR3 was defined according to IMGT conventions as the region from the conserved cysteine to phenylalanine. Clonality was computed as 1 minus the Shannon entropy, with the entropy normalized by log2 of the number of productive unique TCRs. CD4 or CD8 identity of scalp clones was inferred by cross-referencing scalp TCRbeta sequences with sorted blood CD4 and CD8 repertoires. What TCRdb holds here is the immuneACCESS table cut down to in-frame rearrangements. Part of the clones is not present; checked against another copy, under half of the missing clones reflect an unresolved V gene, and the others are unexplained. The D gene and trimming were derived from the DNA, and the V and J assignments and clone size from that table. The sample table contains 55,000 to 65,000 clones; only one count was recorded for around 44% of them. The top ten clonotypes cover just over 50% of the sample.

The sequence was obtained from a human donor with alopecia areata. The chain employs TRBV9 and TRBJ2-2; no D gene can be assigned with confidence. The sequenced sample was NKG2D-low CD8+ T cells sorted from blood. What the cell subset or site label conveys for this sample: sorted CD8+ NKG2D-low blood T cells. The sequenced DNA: TGTGCCAGCAGCGTAGGGCACCCCGGGGAGCTGTTTTTT. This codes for CASSVGHPGELFF. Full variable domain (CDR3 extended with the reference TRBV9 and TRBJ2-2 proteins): DSGVTQTPKHLITATGQRVTLRCSPRSGDLSVYWYQQSLDQGLQFLIQYYNGEERAKGNILERFSAQQFPDLHSELNLSSLELGDSALYFCASSVGHPGELFFGEGSRLTVL.